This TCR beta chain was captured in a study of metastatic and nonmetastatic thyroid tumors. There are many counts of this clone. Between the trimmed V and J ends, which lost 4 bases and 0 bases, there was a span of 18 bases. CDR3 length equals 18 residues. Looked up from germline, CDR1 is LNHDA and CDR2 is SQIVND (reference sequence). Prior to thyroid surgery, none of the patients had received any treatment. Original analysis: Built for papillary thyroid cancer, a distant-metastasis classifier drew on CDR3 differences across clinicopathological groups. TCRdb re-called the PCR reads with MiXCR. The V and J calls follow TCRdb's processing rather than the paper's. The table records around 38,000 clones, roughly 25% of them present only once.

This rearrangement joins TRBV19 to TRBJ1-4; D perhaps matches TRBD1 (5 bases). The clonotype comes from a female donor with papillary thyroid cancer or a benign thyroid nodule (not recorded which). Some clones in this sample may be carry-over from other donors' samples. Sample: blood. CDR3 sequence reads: CASSSRGLWDATNEKLFF. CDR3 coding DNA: TGTGCCAGTAGTAGTAGGGGACTCTGGGATGCAACTAATGAAAAACTGTTTTTT.